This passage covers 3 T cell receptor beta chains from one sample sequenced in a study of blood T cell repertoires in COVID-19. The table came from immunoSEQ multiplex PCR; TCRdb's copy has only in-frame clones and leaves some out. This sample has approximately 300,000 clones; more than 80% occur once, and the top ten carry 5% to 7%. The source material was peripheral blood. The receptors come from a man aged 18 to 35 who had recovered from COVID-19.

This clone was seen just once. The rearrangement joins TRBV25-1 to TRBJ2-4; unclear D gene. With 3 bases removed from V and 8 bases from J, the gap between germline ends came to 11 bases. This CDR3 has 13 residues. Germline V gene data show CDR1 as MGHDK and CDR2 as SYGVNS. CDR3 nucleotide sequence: TGTGCCAGCAGTGACTTTAATCCGGACATTCAGTACTTC. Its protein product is CASSDFNPDIQYF.

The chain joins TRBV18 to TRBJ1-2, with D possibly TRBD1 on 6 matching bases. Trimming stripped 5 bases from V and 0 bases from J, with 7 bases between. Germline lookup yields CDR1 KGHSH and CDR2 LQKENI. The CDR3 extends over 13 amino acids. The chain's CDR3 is CASSKGANYGYTF. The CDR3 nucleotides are TGTGCCAGCTCAAAGGGGGCTAACTATGGCTACACCTTC.

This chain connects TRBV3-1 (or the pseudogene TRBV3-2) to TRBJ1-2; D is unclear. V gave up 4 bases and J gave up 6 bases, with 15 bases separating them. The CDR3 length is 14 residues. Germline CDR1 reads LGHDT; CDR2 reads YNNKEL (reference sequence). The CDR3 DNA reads TGTGCCAGCAGCCCTTCGGAGGGAACTCATGGCTACACCTTC. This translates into CASSPSEGTHGYTF.